The T cell receptor beta chain described here comes from a study of blood T cell repertoires in COVID-19 (dated by TCRdb to the early 2020s). As for the study more broadly: Collaborator samples came from the United States, Italy and Spain and covered acute and convalescent phases of COVID-19. The material from the prospective study consisted of cDNA or gDNA derived from T cells, B-cell-depleted T cells, or PBMCs. Deeply sampled blood TCRbeta repertoires from subjects exposed to, actively infected with, or recovered from COVID-19 were included in the dataset. The repertoires were released in a freely available public database intended as a resource for research on the immune response to SARS-CoV-2. The samples were drawn from the first 160 participants of the ongoing ImmuneRACE study and from some 1,300 subjects provided by 6 global collaborators. A de-identified subject ID, COVID-19 status, age in years and sex were almost always included in the sample metadata. Where available, HLA class I and class II types were taken from metadata supplied by the sample provider and were not determined by assay-based typing. The investigation overall reported the following: Clinical and demographic metadata were provided uncurated, with the amount varying by source and participant.

At one collaborating source in Seattle, patients were enrolled during active infection and were followed longitudinally through the course of disease. Whole blood was collected in K2EDTA tubes by collaborating institutions according to the institutions' own protocols. Collaborator samples were shipped for TCRbeta analysis as frozen whole blood, isolated PBMCs, or DNA extracted from either sample type. This clone has a handful of counts. Its binding antigen is unknown. No base quality information exists; no much larger clone differs at one position. Spanning cysteine to phenylalanine, the CDR3 consists of 15 amino acids. This entry keeps only the CDR3 DNA: 45 bases, framed from base 1. Based on the germline V gene, the CDR1 and CDR2 sequences are SNHLY and FYNNEI. V was cut back by 4 bases and J by 7 bases, leaving a gap of 16 bases between them. TCRbeta CDR3 regions were amplified from genomic DNA using the immunoSEQ Assay, a bias-controlled multiplex PCR. In the paper's pipeline: Nucleated cell counts per sample were estimated from amplification of reference gene primers within the assay. To quantify the absolute abundance of each unique TCRbeta CDR3 rearrangement, sequence reads were collapsed and filtered. For each sample, productive Simpson clonality was calculated as the square root of Simpson's diversity index over productive rearrangements. TCRdb obtained this table from immuneACCESS and retained in-frame rearrangements with V and J assigned. These tables miss some clones; where compared with another copy, unresolved V genes account for less than half of the shortfall, and the remainder is unexplained. Clone size and the V and J calls come from that table; the DNA yielded D and trimming. For this sample there are roughly 570,000 clones; 85% to 90% appear just once. Clones ranked in the top ten supply roughly 8.3% of the sample.

The TCR was taken from a woman aged 45-65 years with COVID-19, enrolled during active disease. The specimen sequenced was peripheral blood. The V gene is TRBV2 and the J gene is TRBJ1-4; tentative D gene TRBD1, with 5 bases matching. The CDR3 reads as follows: CASSVDWGESEKLFF. The DNA sequence is TGTGCCAGCAGTGTTGACTGGGGGGAGTCTGAAAAACTGTTTTTT.